This TCR beta chain appears in the sequencing data of a study of cytomegalovirus exposure and HLA in healthy donors. This clone was recorded many times. The ends were cut back, 2 bases at V and 4 bases at J, with 15 bases in the middle. Germline V lookup: CDR1 SGHKS, CDR2 YYEKEE (reference sequence). The CDR3 runs 16 residues. 60 Vbeta and 13 Jbeta primers were used in PCR. Sequencing was performed with immunoSEQ multiplex PCR; in TCRdb, only in-frame clones are kept and a portion is missing. Among approximately 130,000 clones listed, roughly 9% were seen once. This TCR came from a woman in her 40s in good health and CMV-seropositive. The chain links TRBV5-5 to TRBJ1-4; possible D gene TRBD1, 5 bases. The sequenced material came from PBMCs. CDR3 amino acids: CASSFGGLVVNEKLFF. The CDR3, as DNA: TGTGCCAGCAGCTTTGGGGGACTCGTTGTTAATGAAAAACTGTTTTTT.